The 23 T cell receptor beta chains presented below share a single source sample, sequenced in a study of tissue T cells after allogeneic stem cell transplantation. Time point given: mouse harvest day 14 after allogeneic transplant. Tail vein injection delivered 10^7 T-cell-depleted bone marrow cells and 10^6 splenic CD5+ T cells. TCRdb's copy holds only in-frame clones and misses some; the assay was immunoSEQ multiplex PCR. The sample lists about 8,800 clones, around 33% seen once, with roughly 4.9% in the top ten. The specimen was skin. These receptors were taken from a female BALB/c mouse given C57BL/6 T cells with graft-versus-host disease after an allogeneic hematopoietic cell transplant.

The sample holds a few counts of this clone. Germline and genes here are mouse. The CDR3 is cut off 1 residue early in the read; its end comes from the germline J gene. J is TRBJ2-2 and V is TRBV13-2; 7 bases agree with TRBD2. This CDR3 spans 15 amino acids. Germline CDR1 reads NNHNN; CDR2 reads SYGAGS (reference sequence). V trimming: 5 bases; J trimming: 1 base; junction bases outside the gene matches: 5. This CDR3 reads CASGRLGLNTGQLYF. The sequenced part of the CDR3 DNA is TGTGCCAGCGGGAGACTGGGTTTAAACACCGGGCAGCTCTAC.

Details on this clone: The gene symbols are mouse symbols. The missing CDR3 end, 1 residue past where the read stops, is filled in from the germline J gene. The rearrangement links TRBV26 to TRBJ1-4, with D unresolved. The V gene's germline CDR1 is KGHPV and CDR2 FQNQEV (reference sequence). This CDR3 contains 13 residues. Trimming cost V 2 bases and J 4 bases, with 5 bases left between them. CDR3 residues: CASSLNDNERLFF. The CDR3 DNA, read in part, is TGTGCCAGCAGTCTGAATGACAACGAAAGATTATTT. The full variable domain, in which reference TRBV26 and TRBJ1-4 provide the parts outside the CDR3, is NSKVIQTPRYLVKGQGQKAKMRCIPEKGHPVVFWYQQNKNNEFKFLINFQNQEVLQQIDMTEKRFSAECPSNSPCSLEIQSSEAGDSALYLCASSLNDNERLFFGHGTKLSVL.

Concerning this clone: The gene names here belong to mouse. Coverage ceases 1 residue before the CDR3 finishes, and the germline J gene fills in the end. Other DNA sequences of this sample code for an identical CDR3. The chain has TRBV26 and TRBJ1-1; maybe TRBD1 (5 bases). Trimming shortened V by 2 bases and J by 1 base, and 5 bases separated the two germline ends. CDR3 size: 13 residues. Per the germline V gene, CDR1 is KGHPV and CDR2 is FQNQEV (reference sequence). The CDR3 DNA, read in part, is TGTGCCAGCAGTCTGAGGGGAAACACAGAAGTCTTC. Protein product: CASSLRGNTEVF. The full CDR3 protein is CASSLRGNTEVFF.

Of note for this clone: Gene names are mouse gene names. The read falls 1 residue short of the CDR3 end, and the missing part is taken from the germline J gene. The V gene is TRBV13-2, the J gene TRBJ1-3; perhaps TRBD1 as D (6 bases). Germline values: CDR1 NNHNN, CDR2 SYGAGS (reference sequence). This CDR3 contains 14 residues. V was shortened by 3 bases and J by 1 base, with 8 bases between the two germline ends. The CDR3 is CASGGDTSGNTLYF. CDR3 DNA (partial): TGTGCCAGCGGTGGGGACACATCTGGAAATACGCTCTAT.

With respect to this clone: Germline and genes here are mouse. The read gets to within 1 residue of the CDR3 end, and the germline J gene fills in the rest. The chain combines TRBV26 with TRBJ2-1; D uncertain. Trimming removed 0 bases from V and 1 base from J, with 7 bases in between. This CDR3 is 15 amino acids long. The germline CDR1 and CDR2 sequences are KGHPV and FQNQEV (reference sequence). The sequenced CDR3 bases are TGTGCCAGCAGTCTGTCGCGGGGAAACTATGCTGAGCAGTTC. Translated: CASSLSRGNYAEQF. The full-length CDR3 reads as CASSLSRGNYAEQFF.

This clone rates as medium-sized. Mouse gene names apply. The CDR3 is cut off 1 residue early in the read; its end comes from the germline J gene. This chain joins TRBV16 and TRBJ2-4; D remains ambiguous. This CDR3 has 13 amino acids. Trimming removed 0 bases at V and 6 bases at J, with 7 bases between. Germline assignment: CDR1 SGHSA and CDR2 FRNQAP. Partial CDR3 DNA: TGTGCAAGCAGCTTAGAGGGCAGTAACACCTTGTAC. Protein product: CASSLEGSNTLY. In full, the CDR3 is CASSLEGSNTLYF.

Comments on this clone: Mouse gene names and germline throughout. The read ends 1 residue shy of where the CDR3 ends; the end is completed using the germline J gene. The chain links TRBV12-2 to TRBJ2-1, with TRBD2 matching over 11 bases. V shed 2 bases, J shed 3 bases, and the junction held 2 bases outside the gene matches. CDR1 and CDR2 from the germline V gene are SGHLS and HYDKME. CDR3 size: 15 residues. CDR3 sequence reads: CASSPGLGAYAEQFF. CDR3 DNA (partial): TGTGCCAGCTCTCCGGGACTGGGGGCCTATGCTGAGCAGTTC. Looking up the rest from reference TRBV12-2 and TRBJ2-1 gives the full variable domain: NSGVVQSPRYIIKGKGERSILKCIPISGHLSVAWYQQTQGQELKFFIQHYDKMERDKGNLPSRFSVQQFDDYHSEMNMSALELEDSAVYFCASSPGLGAYAEQFFGPGTRLTVL.

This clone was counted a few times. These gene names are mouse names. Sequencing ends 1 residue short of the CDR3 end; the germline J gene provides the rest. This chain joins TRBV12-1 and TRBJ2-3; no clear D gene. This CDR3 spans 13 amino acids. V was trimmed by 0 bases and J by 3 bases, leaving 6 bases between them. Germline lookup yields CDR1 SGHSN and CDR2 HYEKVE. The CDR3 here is CASSLDRAETLYF. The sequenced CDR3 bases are TGTGCCAGCTCTCTCGATAGGGCAGAAACGCTGTAT. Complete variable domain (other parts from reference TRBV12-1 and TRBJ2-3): DSGVVQSPRHIIKEKGGRSVLTCIPISGHSNVVWYQQTLGKELKFLIQHYEKVERDKGFLPSRFSVQQFDDYHSEMNMSALELEDSAMYFCASSLDRAETLYFGSGTRLTVL.

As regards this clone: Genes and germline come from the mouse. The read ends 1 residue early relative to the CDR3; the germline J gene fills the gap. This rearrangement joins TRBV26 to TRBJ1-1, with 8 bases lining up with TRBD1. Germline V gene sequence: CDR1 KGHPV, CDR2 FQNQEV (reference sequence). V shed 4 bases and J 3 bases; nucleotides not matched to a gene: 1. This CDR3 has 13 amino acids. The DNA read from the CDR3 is TGTGCCAGCAGTCAGGGACAGGACACAGAAGTCTTC. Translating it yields CASSQGQDTEVF. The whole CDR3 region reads CASSQGQDTEVFF. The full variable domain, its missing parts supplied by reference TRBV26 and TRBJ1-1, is NSKVIQTPRYLVKGQGQKAKMRCIPEKGHPVVFWYQQNKNNEFKFLINFQNQEVLQQIDMTEKRFSAECPSNSPCSLEIQSSEAGDSALYLCASSQGQDTEVFFGKGTRLTVV.

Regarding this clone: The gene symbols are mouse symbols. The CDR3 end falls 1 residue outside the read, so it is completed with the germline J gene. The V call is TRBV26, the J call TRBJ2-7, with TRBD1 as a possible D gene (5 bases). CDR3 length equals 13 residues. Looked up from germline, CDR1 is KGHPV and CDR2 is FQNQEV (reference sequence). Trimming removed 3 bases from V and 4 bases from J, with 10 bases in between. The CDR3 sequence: CASSLRQTYEQYF. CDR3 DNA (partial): TGTGCCAGCAGTCTACGACAGACATATGAACAGTAC. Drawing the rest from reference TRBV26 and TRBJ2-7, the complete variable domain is NSKVIQTPRYLVKGQGQKAKMRCIPEKGHPVVFWYQQNKNNEFKFLINFQNQEVLQQIDMTEKRFSAECPSNSPCSLEIQSSEAGDSALYLCASSLRQTYEQYFGPGTRLTVL.

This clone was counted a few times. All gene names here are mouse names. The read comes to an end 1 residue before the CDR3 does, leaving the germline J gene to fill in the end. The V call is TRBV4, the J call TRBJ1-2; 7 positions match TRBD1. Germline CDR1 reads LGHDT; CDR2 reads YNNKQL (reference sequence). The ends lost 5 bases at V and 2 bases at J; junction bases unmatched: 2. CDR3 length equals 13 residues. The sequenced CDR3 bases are TGTGCCAGCAGCCTACAGGGGAACTCCGACTACACC. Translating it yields CASSLQGNSDYT. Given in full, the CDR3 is CASSLQGNSDYTF.

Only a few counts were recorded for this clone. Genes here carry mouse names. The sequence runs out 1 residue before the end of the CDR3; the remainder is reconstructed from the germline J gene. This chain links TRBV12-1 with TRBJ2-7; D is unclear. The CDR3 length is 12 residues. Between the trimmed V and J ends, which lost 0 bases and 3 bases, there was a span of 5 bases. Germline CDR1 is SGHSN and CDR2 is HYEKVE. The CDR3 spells CASSLVNYEQYF. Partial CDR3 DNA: TGTGCCAGCTCTCTCGTCAACTATGAACAGTAC.

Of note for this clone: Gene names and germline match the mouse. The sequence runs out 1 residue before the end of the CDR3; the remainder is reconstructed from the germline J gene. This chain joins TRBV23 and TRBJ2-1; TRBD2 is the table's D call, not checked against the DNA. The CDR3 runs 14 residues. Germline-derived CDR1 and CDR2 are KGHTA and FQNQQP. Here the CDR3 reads CSSSQSPLVAEQFF. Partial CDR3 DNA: TGCTCCAGCAGTCAATCGCCCCTGGTTGCTGAGCAGTTC.

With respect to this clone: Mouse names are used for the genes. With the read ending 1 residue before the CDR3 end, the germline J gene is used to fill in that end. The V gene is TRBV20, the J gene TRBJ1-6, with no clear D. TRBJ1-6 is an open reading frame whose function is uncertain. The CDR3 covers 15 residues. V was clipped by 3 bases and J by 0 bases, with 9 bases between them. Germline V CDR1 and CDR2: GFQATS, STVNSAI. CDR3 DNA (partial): TGTGGTGCTAGAATGGGAAATTCCTATAATTCGCCCCTCTAC. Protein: CGARMGNSYNSPLY. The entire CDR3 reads CGARMGNSYNSPLYF.

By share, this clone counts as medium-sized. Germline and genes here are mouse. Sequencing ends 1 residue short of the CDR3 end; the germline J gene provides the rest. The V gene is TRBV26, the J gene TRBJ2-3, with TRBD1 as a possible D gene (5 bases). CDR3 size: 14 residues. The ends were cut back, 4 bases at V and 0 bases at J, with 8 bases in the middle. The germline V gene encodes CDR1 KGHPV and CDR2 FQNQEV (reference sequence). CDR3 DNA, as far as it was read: TGTGCCAGCAGTCAGGGGTCTAGTGCAGAAACGCTGTAT. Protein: CASSQGSSAETLY. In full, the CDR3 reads CASSQGSSAETLYF.

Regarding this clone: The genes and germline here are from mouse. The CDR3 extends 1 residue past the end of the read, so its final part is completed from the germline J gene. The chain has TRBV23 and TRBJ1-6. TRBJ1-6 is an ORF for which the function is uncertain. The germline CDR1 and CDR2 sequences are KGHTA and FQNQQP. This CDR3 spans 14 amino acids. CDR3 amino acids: CSSSLGGGNSPLYF. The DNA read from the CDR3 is TGCTCCAGCAGTCTTGGGGGAGGTAATTCGCCCCTCTAC.

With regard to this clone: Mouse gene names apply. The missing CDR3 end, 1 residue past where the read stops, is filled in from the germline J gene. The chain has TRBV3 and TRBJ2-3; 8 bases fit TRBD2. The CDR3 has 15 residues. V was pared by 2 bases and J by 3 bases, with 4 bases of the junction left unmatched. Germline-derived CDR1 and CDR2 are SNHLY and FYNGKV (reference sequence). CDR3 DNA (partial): TGTGCCAGCAGCTTAAGCGGGGGGGCGGCAGAAACGCTGTAT. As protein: CASSLSGGAAETLY. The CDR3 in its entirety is CASSLSGGAAETLYF.

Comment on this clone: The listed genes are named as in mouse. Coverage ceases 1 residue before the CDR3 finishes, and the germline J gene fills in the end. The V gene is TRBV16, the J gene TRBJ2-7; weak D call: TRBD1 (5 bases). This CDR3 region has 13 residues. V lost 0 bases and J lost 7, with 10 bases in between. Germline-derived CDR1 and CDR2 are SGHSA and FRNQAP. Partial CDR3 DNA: TGTGCAAGCAGCTTAGATCCAGGGTTGGAACAGTAC. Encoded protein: CASSLDPGLEQY. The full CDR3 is CASSLDPGLEQYF.

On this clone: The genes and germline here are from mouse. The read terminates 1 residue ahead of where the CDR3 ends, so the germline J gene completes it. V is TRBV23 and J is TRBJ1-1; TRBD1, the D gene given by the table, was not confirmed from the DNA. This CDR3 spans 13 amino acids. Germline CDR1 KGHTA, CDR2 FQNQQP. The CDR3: CSSSRDSNTEVFF. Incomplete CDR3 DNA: TGCTCCAGCAGCCGGGACAGTAACACAGAAGTCTTC.

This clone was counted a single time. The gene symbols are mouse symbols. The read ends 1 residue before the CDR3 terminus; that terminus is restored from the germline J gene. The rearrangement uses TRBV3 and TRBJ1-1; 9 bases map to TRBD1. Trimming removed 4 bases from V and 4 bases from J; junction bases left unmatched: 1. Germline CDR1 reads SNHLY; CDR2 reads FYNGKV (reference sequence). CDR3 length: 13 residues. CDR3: CASSSGQGTEVFF. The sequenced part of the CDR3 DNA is TGTGCCAGCAGCTCGGGACAGGGCACAGAAGTCTTC.

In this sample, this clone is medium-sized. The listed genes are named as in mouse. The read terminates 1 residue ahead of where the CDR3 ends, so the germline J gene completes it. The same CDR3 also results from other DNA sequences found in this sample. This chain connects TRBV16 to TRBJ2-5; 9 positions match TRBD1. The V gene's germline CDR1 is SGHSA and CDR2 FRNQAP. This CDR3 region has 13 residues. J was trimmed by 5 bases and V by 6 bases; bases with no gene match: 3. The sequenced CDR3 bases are TGTGCAAGCAGTCACAGGGGGCGAGACACCCAGTAC. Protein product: CASSHRGRDTQY. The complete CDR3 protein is CASSHRGRDTQYF.

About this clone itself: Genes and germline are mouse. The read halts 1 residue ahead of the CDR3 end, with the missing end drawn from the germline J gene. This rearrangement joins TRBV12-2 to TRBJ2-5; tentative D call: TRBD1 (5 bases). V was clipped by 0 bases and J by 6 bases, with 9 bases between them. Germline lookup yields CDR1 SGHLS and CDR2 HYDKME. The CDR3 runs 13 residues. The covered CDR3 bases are TGTGCCAGCTCTCTCGCAGGGCAGGACACCCAGTAC. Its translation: CASSLAGQDTQY. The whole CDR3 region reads CASSLAGQDTQYF.

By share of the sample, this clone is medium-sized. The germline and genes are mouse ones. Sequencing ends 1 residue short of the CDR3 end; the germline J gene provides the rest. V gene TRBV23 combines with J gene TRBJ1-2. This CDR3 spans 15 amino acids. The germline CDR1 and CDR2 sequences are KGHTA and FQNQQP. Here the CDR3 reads CSSSQSGTANSDYTF. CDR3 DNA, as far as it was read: TGCTCCAGCAGTCAATCCGGGACGGCAAACTCCGACTACACC.